Shown below are 27 T cell receptor beta chains from a single sample sequenced in a study of Ad26.COV2.S vaccination and SARS-CoV-2 variants (dated by TCRdb to the early 2020s). Reading the label with the study, this specimen's treatment or condition is: 15 to 20 received Ad26.COV2.S at low or high dose, single or two shots; about five received placebo; per-sample allocation not given. For vaccine and placebo recipients, the sequenced repertoires came from samples collected on day 63 after the first injection. Libraries were prepared through the immunoSEQ multiplex PCR assay. TCRdb took this table from immuneACCESS and kept in-frame rearrangements with V and J called. Such tables lack part of the clones; where checked against another copy, unresolved V genes explain under half of the gap, and the rest is unexplained. The sample table lists roughly 300,000 clones, more than 85% of them with a count of one. The ten top clones hold 5% of the sample.

Sequencing used peripheral blood, obtained in a trial of Ad26.COV2.S vaccine versus placebo. The receptors come from a person between 18 and 59 years old who received the Ad26.COV2.S COVID-19 vaccine or a placebo.

This clone appeared a single time. The rearrangement links TRBV30 to TRBJ2-7, with TRBD1 matching over 7 bases. Germline V gene sequence: CDR1 GTSNPN, CDR2 SVGIG (reference sequence). This CDR3 has 16 amino acids. With 1 base clipped from V and 5 bases from J, the junction kept 14 bases outside the gene matches. In DNA form, the CDR3 reads TGTGCCTGGAGTGGATCCGACAGGGCCGATCTCGACGAGCAGTACTTC. It yields the protein CAWSGSDRADLDEQYF.

J is TRBJ2-3 and V is TRBV5-1; the D gene is possibly TRBD1 (5 bases). Trimming took 0 bases from V and 2 from J, leaving 10 bases between them. The CDR3 is made up of 15 amino acids. CDR1 is SGHRS and CDR2 is YFSETQ in the germline V gene. The CDR3 bases are TGCGCCAGCAGCTTGGAACAGGTCACCACAGATACGCAGTATTTT. Its translation: CASSLEQVTTDTQYF.

As concerns this clone: Other DNA sequences in this sample translate to the same CDR3. The rearrangement links TRBV3-1 (or the pseudogene TRBV3-2) to TRBJ2-7; 11 nucleotides match TRBD2. The CDR3 runs 14 residues. CDR1 is LGHDT and CDR2 is YNNKEL in the germline V gene (reference sequence). With V trimmed by 4 bases and J by 2 bases, 1 base remained unmatched. DNA of the CDR3: TGTGCCAGCAGCCGTAGCGGGGGGGCCTACGAGCAGTACTTC. This sequence encodes CASSRSGGAYEQYF.

This chain connects TRBV19 to TRBJ1-1; D perhaps matches TRBD1 (5 bases). This CDR3 has 13 amino acids. The V gene's germline CDR1 is LNHDA and CDR2 SQIVND (reference sequence). The V and J ends lost 3 bases and 4 bases respectively, with 9 bases between them. The CDR3 region is CASSISRGTEAFF. CDR3 DNA sequence: TGTGCCAGTAGTATCTCGAGGGGCACTGAAGCTTTCTTT. Supplemented by reference TRBV19 and TRBJ1-1, the full variable domain reads DGGITQSPKYLFRKEGQNVTLSCEQNLNHDAMYWYRQDPGQGLRLIYYSQIVNDFQKGDIAEGYSVSREKKESFPLTVTSAQKNPTAFYLCASSISRGTEAFFGQGTRLTVV.

The chain has TRBV6-5 and TRBJ1-2, with 8 bases that match TRBD1. Trimming removed 6 bases from V and 6 bases from J; junction bases left unmatched: 6. Looked up from germline, CDR1 is MNHEY and CDR2 is SVGAGI. This CDR3 is 13 amino acids long. The CDR3 DNA reads TGTGCCAGCAGCTTACAGGGGGGGGATGGCTACACCTTC. It translates to CASSLQGGDGYTF.

The chain joins TRBV5-5 to TRBJ2-1, with 11 bases aligning to TRBD1. Germline V gene lookup returns CDR1 SGHKS and CDR2 YYEKEE (reference sequence). V shed 4 bases and J 8 bases; nucleotides not matched to a gene: 8. This CDR3 comprises 15 residues. This CDR3 reads CASSRGQGAIDEQFF. CDR3 bases: TGTGCCAGCAGCAGAGGACAGGGGGCCATAGATGAGCAGTTCTTC.

This chain connects TRBV3-1 (or the pseudogene TRBV3-2) to TRBJ1-2; D possibly corresponds to TRBD1 (5 bases). Germline V CDR1 and CDR2: LGHDT, YNNKEL (reference sequence). The CDR3 has 14 residues. The V end was cut by 1 base, the J end by 0 bases, with 6 bases between. CDR3 amino acids: CASSQGGPNYGYTF. CDR3 bases: TGTGCCAGCAGCCAAGGGGGACCTAACTATGGCTACACCTTC.

The chain links TRBV7-9 to TRBJ2-7; 9 bases fit TRBD1. CDR1 and CDR2 from the germline V gene are SEHNR and FQNEAQ (reference sequence). V was clipped by 5 bases and J by 4 bases; unmatched bases: 15. The CDR3 consists of 17 residues. The CDR3 spells CASSGPRGTGFRYEQYF. The CDR3 DNA reads TGTGCCAGCAGCGGACCTAGGGGGACAGGGTTTCGGTACGAGCAGTACTTC.

The rearrangement uses TRBV5-1 and TRBJ2-6; 8 bases fit TRBD2. The V segment lost 3 bases and the J segment 2 bases; nucleotides outside the gene matches: 13. The CDR3 sequence is 19 residues long. Looked up from germline, CDR1 is SGHRS and CDR2 is YFSETQ. In DNA form, the CDR3 reads TGCGCCAGCAGCTGGAGCGGGAGTCCCCTAACGACTGGGGCCAACGTCCTGACTTTC. Protein sequence: CASSWSGSPLTTGANVLTF.

The V gene is TRBV29-1, the J gene TRBJ2-3, with 8 positions matching TRBD2. Per the germline V gene, CDR1 is SQVTM and CDR2 is ANQGSEA. V shed 0 bases and J 3 bases; nucleotides not matched to a gene: 8. This CDR3 is 16 amino acids long. This CDR3 reads CSVEEVGTSRTDTQYF. In DNA form, the CDR3 reads TGCAGCGTTGAAGAAGTAGGGACTAGTAGAACAGATACGCAGTATTTT.

The rearrangement joins TRBV27 to TRBJ2-5; 8 positions match TRBD1. From germline, CDR1 is MNHEY and CDR2 SMNVEV (reference sequence). This CDR3 contains 13 residues. Trimming removed 8 bases from V and 1 base from J; junction bases left unmatched: 3. The CDR3 spells CASGGTGQETQYF. In DNA form, the CDR3 reads TGTGCCAGCGGGGGGACAGGCCAAGAGACCCAGTACTTC.

Here the CDR3 reads CAIPGGGQGDRQPQHF. The CDR3 bases are TGTGCCATCCCCGGGGGGGGACAGGGGGATCGGCAGCCCCAGCATTTT. The V and J genes are TRBV10-3 and TRBJ1-5; 11 nucleotides align to TRBD1. CDR1 ENHRY and CDR2 SYGVKD come from the germline V gene. CDR3 size: 16 residues. The J segment lost 7 bases and the V segment lost 8 bases, leaving 13 bases of the junction unmatched.

V usage is TRBV27 and J usage is TRBJ2-3; 10 positions agree with TRBD2. The CDR3 extends over 16 amino acids. Germline lookup yields CDR1 MNHEY and CDR2 SMNVEV (reference sequence). J lost 7 bases, V lost 0 bases, and 7 bases had no gene match. Here the CDR3 DNA reads TGTGCCAGCAGTTTATCAGCGGGAGGGCCACTATATACGCAGTATTTT. Protein sequence: CASSLSAGGPLYTQYF.

The chain is built from TRBV12-3 or TRBV12-4 and TRBJ1-1, with a weak D call TRBD1 (6 bases). The CDR3 totals 12 residues. The ends were cut back, 8 bases at V and 8 bases at J, with 15 bases in the middle. The CDR3 region has the DNA TGTGCCAGCGTGGACCAGGGGTTCGAAGCTTTCTTT. Translation: CASVDQGFEAFF.

This rearrangement joins TRBV9 to TRBJ2-7; no clear D gene. Germline CDR1 reads SGDLS; CDR2 reads YYNGEE. V was cut by 2 bases and J by 0 bases, with 6 bases left in between. This CDR3 spans 13 amino acids. CDR3 in DNA: TGTGCCAGCAGCGTCCCTCCCTCCTACGAGCAGTACTTC. It encodes CASSVPPSYEQYF.

In its sample, this clone was seen a few times. V is TRBV3-1 (or the pseudogene TRBV3-2) and J is TRBJ2-7, with 13 bases matching TRBD2. V was clipped by 5 bases and J by 2 bases; unmatched bases: 6. This CDR3 has 16 residues. Germline V gives CDR1 LGHDT, CDR2 YNNKEL (reference sequence). DNA of the CDR3: TGTGCCAGCAGCAAGGGACTAGCGGGGACCCCCTACGAGCAGTACTTC. This gives the protein CASSKGLAGTPYEQYF.

V usage is TRBV3-1 (or the pseudogene TRBV3-2) and J usage is TRBJ1-2; 10 nucleotides line up with TRBD1. This CDR3 spans 13 amino acids. Germline-derived CDR1 and CDR2 are LGHDT and YNNKEL (reference sequence). The ends lost 1 base at V and 7 bases at J; junction bases unmatched: 0. CDR3 residues: CASSQGTGGGYTF. The CDR3 coding sequence is TGTGCCAGCAGCCAAGGGACAGGGGGTGGCTACACCTTC.

The chain recombines TRBV10-1 with TRBJ2-1; maybe TRBD2 (6 bases). Germline-derived CDR1 and CDR2 are WNHNN and SYGVQD (reference sequence). The CDR3 runs to 16 residues. V lost 3 bases, J lost 0 bases, and 12 bases lay in between. Here the CDR3 DNA reads TGCGCCAGCAGTGAAGCGGGCGGGTTCTCCTACAATGAGCAGTTCTTC. Translating it yields CASSEAGGFSYNEQFF.

The chain is built from TRBV27 and TRBJ2-1, with 7 nucleotides matching TRBD1. V was clipped by 11 bases and J by 8 bases; unmatched bases: 15. This CDR3 region has 14 residues. The germline V gene encodes CDR1 MNHEY and CDR2 SMNVEV (reference sequence). CDR3 sequence reads: CASSSRGTADEQFF. As DNA, the CDR3 is TGTGCCTCCTCATCACGTGGGACAGCGGATGAGCAGTTCTTC.

The CDR3 DNA sequence: TGTGCCAGCAGTTACTTTGGGACAGGGGAGACCTACGAGCAGTACTTC. Translated: CASSYFGTGETYEQYF. The J gene is TRBJ2-7, the V gene TRBV6-2 or TRBV6-3; TRBD1 matches at 10 bases. With 1 base clipped from V and 2 bases from J, the junction kept 5 bases outside the gene matches. The CDR3 runs to 16 residues. Per germline, CDR1 MNHEY and CDR2 SVGEGT.

J is TRBJ1-2 and V is TRBV2; possible D gene TRBD1, 5 bases. The CDR3 is made up of 12 amino acids. Trimming took 4 bases from V and 12 from J, leaving 15 bases between them. The germline CDR1 and CDR2 sequences are SNHLY and FYNNEI. The CDR3 reads CASSGEGRRNTF. In DNA form, the CDR3 reads TGTGCCAGCAGTGGGGAGGGGCGTCGAAACACCTTC.

This chain connects TRBV12-3 or TRBV12-4 to TRBJ2-5, with D unresolved. This CDR3 has 13 residues. Deletions cut 0 bases from V and 0 bases from J, with 2 bases between. CDR3 sequence (DNA): TGTGCCAGCAGTTTAGCGTACCAAGAGACCCAGTACTTC. As protein: CASSLAYQETQYF.

The chain employs TRBV5-1 and TRBJ2-7; unclear D gene. The V gene's germline CDR1 is SGHRS and CDR2 YFSETQ. CDR3 size: 14 residues. Trimming stripped 4 bases from V and 0 bases from J, with 11 bases between. The CDR3 nucleotides are TGCGCCAGCAGCAACACAGCGAACTCCTACGAGCAGTACTTC. This encodes CASSNTANSYEQYF.

CDR3 protein: CASSQIGQSYGYTF. The CDR3 nucleotides read TGTGCCAGCAGCCAAATCGGACAGAGCTATGGCTACACCTTC. This chain connects TRBV14 to TRBJ1-2; possibly TRBD1 for D (6 bases). From germline, CDR1 is SGHDN and CDR2 FVKESK. The CDR3 totals 14 residues. The V and J ends lost 2 bases and 4 bases respectively, with 11 bases between them.

The chain links TRBV5-1 to TRBJ1-1; the match to TRBD1 covers 7 bases. Germline V gene sequence: CDR1 SGHRS, CDR2 YFSETQ. CDR3 length: 14 residues. V was clipped by 4 bases and J by 4 bases; unmatched bases: 7. This CDR3 reads CASSDIRGGTEAFF. CDR3 DNA: TGCGCCAGCAGCGATATCAGGGGGGGCACTGAAGCTTTCTTT.

This sequence joins TRBV6-5 and TRBJ1-6, with a tentative D call TRBD1 (6 bases). Germline V lookup: CDR1 MNHEY, CDR2 SVGAGI. The CDR3 totals 12 residues. Trimming took off 8 bases at V and 7 bases at J, with 9 bases between the two ends. The CDR3 DNA is TGTGCCAGCCACAGGGCAAATTCACCCCTCCACTTT. Amino acid sequence: CASHRANSPLHF.

This sequence joins TRBV24-1 and TRBJ1-2; 12 bases are a match to TRBD1. The length of the CDR3 is 16 residues. Germline V gene sequence: CDR1 KGHDR, CDR2 SFDVKD. With 5 bases clipped from V and 7 bases from J, the junction kept 10 bases outside the gene matches. CDR3 amino acids: CATSATGTGGSGGYTF. As DNA, the CDR3 is TGTGCCACCAGTGCCACCGGGACAGGGGGCTCGGGTGGCTACACCTTC.